Listed here are 3 T cell receptor beta chains from one sample, sequenced in a study of PD-1 blockade in classical Hodgkin lymphoma. Stated time point: newly diagnosed, previously untreated cHL patient sample. Repertoires were generated with immunoSEQ multiplex PCR, while TCRdb's copy carries only in-frame clones and drops some. The table lists about 30,000 clones, just over 90% of them singletons. Sequencing was done on a sample of peripheral blood mononuclear cells (PBMCs). All receptors come from a human donor with classical Hodgkin lymphoma.

The chain is built from TRBV19 and TRBJ2-7; 9 positions agree with TRBD1. CDR3 length: 15 residues. Germline-derived CDR1 and CDR2 are LNHDA and SQIVND (reference sequence). V lost 3 bases, J lost 3 bases, and 6 bases stayed unmatched. The chain's CDR3 is CASSMRDRVSYEQYF. CDR3 in DNA: TGTGCCAGTAGTATGCGGGACAGGGTTAGCTACGAGCAGTACTTC.

The CDR3 spells CASSPPSRLYNEQFF. CDR3 DNA sequence: TGTGCCAGCTCACCACCGAGTCGGCTTTACAATGAGCAGTTCTTC. The V gene is TRBV18, the J gene TRBJ2-1; D is unresolved. The CDR3 is made up of 15 amino acids. CDR1 is KGHSH, CDR2 LQKENI, per germline. Trimming shortened V by 0 bases and J by 4 bases, and 10 bases separated the two germline ends.

The chain joins TRBV6-6 to TRBJ1-1, with D maybe TRBD1 (5 bases). Germline-derived CDR1 and CDR2 are MNHNY and SVGAGI (reference sequence). Trimming cost V 7 bases and J 4 bases, with 13 bases left between them. The CDR3 is made up of 13 amino acids. CDR3 sequence: CASISPGGTEAFF. CDR3 in DNA: TGTGCCAGCATCTCACCTGGGGGCACTGAAGCTTTCTTT.